The rows below give T cell receptor beta chains drawn from one sample of a study of blood T cell repertoires in COVID-19. TCRdb's table, derived via immunoSEQ multiplex PCR, lists solely in-frame clones and lacks some. The table has approximately 340,000 clones, roughly 86% seen once. Sequencing used peripheral blood. The receptors here all came from a man aged 30 to 39 with COVID-19, enrolled during active disease. CDR3s include the opening cysteine and the closing phenylalanine or tryptophan. Fields, in order: clone size, V gene, D gene, J gene, CDR3 protein, CDR3 DNA. The D gene is left open where the match is weak. Rows may omit the clone size; those that give it use once, few, many or a size class.

clone_size: .; v_call: TRBV6-5; d_call: TRBD1; j_call: TRBJ1-2; cdr3_aa: CASSYSGTGVNYGYTF; cdr3_nt: TGTGCCAGCAGTTACTCGGGGACAGGAGTTAACTATGGCTACACCTTC
clone_size: .; v_call: TRBV7-3; d_call: .; j_call: TRBJ2-1; cdr3_aa: CASSLTALNEQFF; cdr3_nt: TGTGCCAGCAGCTTAACAGCGCTCAATGAGCAGTTCTTC
clone_size: .; v_call: TRBV10-3; d_call: TRBD1; j_call: TRBJ1-2; cdr3_aa: CAISDTGQAYGYTF; cdr3_nt: TGTGCCATCAGCGATACCGGACAGGCCTATGGCTACACCTTC
clone_size: .; v_call: TRBV5-4; d_call: .; j_call: TRBJ1-1; cdr3_aa: CASSLTDEAFF; cdr3_nt: TGTGCCAGCAGCTTGACAGACGAAGCTTTCTTT
clone_size: .; v_call: TRBV25-1; d_call: TRBD1; j_call: TRBJ1-4; cdr3_aa: CASSTPGQGNEKLFF; cdr3_nt: TGTGCCAGCAGTACACCGGGACAGGGTAATGAAAAACTGTTTTTT
clone_size: .; v_call: TRBV5-1; d_call: .; j_call: TRBJ1-6; cdr3_aa: CASSLVGAQGNSPLHF; cdr3_nt: TGCGCCAGCAGCTTGGTGGGGGCCCAAGGTAATTCACCCCTCCACTTT
clone_size: .; v_call: TRBV6-5; d_call: .; j_call: TRBJ2-1; cdr3_aa: CASSYQWGRGNEQFF; cdr3_nt: TGTGCCAGCAGTTACCAATGGGGGCGGGGGAATGAGCAGTTCTTC
clone_size: .; v_call: TRBV19; d_call: .; j_call: TRBJ1-1; cdr3_aa: CASSWGGRGPTEAFF; cdr3_nt: TGTGCCAGTAGTTGGGGGGGGAGGGGCCCCACTGAAGCTTTCTTT
clone_size: .; v_call: TRBV6-5; d_call: .; j_call: TRBJ2-7; cdr3_aa: CASRLRQTSSYEQYF; cdr3_nt: TGTGCCAGCAGACTCAGACAGACCAGCTCGTACGAGCAGTACTTC
clone_size: .; v_call: TRBV6-5; d_call: TRBD2; j_call: TRBJ2-1; cdr3_aa: CASSSLAGPYNEQFF; cdr3_nt: TGTGCCAGCAGTTCACTAGCGGGGCCTTACAATGAGCAGTTCTTC
clone_size: .; v_call: TRBV19; d_call: .; j_call: TRBJ1-1; cdr3_aa: CASSIRGQNTEAFF; cdr3_nt: TGTGCCAGTAGTATTCGGGGACAGAACACTGAAGCTTTCTTT
clone_size: .; v_call: TRBV18; d_call: .; j_call: TRBJ2-7; cdr3_aa: CASSPLGAGAPYEQYF; cdr3_nt: TGTGCCAGCTCACCCCTCGGGGCAGGGGCACCCTACGAGCAGTACTTC
clone_size: once; v_call: TRBV10-3; d_call: TRBD2; j_call: TRBJ2-1; cdr3_aa: CAISELAGASYNEQFF; cdr3_nt: TGTGCCATCAGTGAACTAGCGGGAGCCTCCTACAATGAGCAGTTCTTC
clone_size: .; v_call: TRBV5-4; d_call: .; j_call: TRBJ2-3; cdr3_aa: CASSLAIIGDTQYF; cdr3_nt: TGTGCCAGCAGCTTGGCGATAATCGGAGATACGCAGTATTTT
clone_size: .; v_call: TRBV7-6; d_call: .; j_call: TRBJ2-7; cdr3_aa: CATTTGAGGLLYEQYF; cdr3_nt: TGTGCCACCACCACGGGGGCAGGGGGTCTCCTCTACGAGCAGTACTTC
clone_size: once; v_call: TRBV7-6; d_call: .; j_call: TRBJ2-1; cdr3_aa: CASSLGEQRGEQFF; cdr3_nt: TGTGCCAGCAGCTTAGGTGAGCAGAGAGGTGAGCAGTTCTTC
clone_size: .; v_call: TRBV10-3; d_call: .; j_call: TRBJ1-2; cdr3_aa: CAISELGQNYGYTF; cdr3_nt: TGTGCCATCAGTGAGTTGGGACAAAACTATGGCTACACCTTC
clone_size: .; v_call: TRBV5-4; d_call: TRBD2; j_call: TRBJ2-1; cdr3_aa: CASSYPSGSRYNEQFF; cdr3_nt: TGTGCCAGCAGCTACCCTAGCGGGAGTCGGTACAATGAGCAGTTCTTC
clone_size: .; v_call: TRBV4-2; d_call: TRBD1; j_call: TRBJ2-7; cdr3_aa: CASSQPPGQGIGEQYF; cdr3_nt: TGTGCCAGCAGCCAGCCTCCGGGACAGGGGATAGGCGAGCAGTACTTC
clone_size: .; v_call: TRBV5-1; d_call: .; j_call: TRBJ1-2; cdr3_aa: CASSLLAGALYGYTF; cdr3_nt: TGCGCCAGCAGCTTGCTGGCAGGGGCCCTCTATGGCTACACCTTC
clone_size: .; v_call: TRBV6-2/TRBV6-3; d_call: .; j_call: TRBJ2-2; cdr3_aa: CASSYIAANTGELFF; cdr3_nt: TGTGCCAGCAGTTATATAGCGGCGAACACCGGGGAGCTGTTTTTT
clone_size: .; v_call: TRBV6-5; d_call: TRBD2; j_call: TRBJ2-1; cdr3_aa: CASSRLARSYNEQFF; cdr3_nt: TGTGCCAGCAGCCGACTAGCGAGATCCTACAATGAGCAGTTCTTC
clone_size: .; v_call: TRBV19; d_call: .; j_call: TRBJ1-4; cdr3_aa: CASSSGSINEKLFF; cdr3_nt: TGTGCCAGTAGCTCCGGGTCTATAAATGAAAAACTGTTTTTT
clone_size: .; v_call: TRBV5-4; d_call: TRBD1; j_call: TRBJ1-1; cdr3_aa: CASSSRTGEAFF; cdr3_nt: TGTGCCAGCAGCTCCCGGACAGGGGAGGCTTTCTTT
clone_size: few; v_call: TRBV15; d_call: .; j_call: TRBJ2-3; cdr3_aa: CATSRDGGTDTQYF; cdr3_nt: TGTGCCACCAGCAGAGACGGGGGCACAGATACGCAGTATTTT
clone_size: once; v_call: TRBV5-4; d_call: TRBD2; j_call: TRBJ2-5; cdr3_aa: CASSLGLAGGGNQETQYF; cdr3_nt: TGTGCCAGCAGCTTGGGACTAGCGGGGGGCGGCAATCAAGAGACCCAGTACTTC
clone_size: .; v_call: TRBV24-1; d_call: .; j_call: TRBJ1-1; cdr3_aa: CATSGDLNTEAFF; cdr3_nt: TGTGCCACCAGTGGAGACTTGAACACTGAAGCTTTCTTT
clone_size: .; v_call: TRBV11-2; d_call: .; j_call: TRBJ2-2; cdr3_aa: CASSTQRTGELFF; cdr3_nt: TGTGCCAGCAGCACCCAGAGGACCGGGGAGCTGTTTTTT
clone_size: .; v_call: TRBV7-9; d_call: TRBD1; j_call: TRBJ1-2; cdr3_aa: CASSSETGGDGYGYTF; cdr3_nt: TGTGCCAGCAGCTCCGAGACAGGGGGCGATGGATATGGCTACACCTTC
clone_size: .; v_call: TRBV6-2/TRBV6-3; d_call: TRBD1; j_call: TRBJ2-7; cdr3_aa: CASSAPTGGRSWEQYF; cdr3_nt: TGTGCCAGCAGTGCGCCGACAGGGGGCAGATCGTGGGAGCAGTACTTC
clone_size: .; v_call: TRBV11-2; d_call: TRBD2; j_call: TRBJ2-3; cdr3_aa: CASSLAGTTPTDTQYF; cdr3_nt: TGTGCCAGCAGCTTAGCCGGGACTACCCCCACAGATACGCAGTATTTT
clone_size: .; v_call: TRBV9; d_call: .; j_call: TRBJ2-1; cdr3_aa: CASSVEGVTSYNEQFF; cdr3_nt: TGTGCCAGCAGCGTAGAAGGGGTAACCTCCTACAATGAGCAGTTCTTC
clone_size: .; v_call: TRBV9; d_call: .; j_call: TRBJ1-2; cdr3_aa: CASSVVTSNYGYTF; cdr3_nt: TGTGCCAGCAGCGTAGTAACCAGTAACTATGGCTACACCTTC
clone_size: .; v_call: TRBV5-4; d_call: TRBD1; j_call: TRBJ1-3; cdr3_aa: CASSSGQGYAGNTIYF; cdr3_nt: TGTGCCAGCAGCTCCGGACAGGGGTACGCTGGAAACACCATATATTTT
clone_size: .; v_call: TRBV5-6; d_call: TRBD2; j_call: TRBJ2-7; cdr3_aa: CASSFGLAGDEQYF; cdr3_nt: TGTGCCAGCAGCTTCGGCCTTGCGGGGGACGAGCAGTACTTC
clone_size: .; v_call: TRBV6-5; d_call: TRBD1; j_call: TRBJ2-7; cdr3_aa: CASRGGTGNSYEQYF; cdr3_nt: TGTGCCAGCAGGGGAGGGACAGGGAATTCCTACGAGCAGTACTTC
clone_size: .; v_call: TRBV12-3/TRBV12-4; d_call: TRBD1; j_call: TRBJ1-2; cdr3_aa: CASSRTGYYGYTF; cdr3_nt: TGTGCCAGCAGTCGGACAGGGTATTATGGCTACACCTTC
clone_size: .; v_call: TRBV20-1; d_call: .; j_call: TRBJ1-2; cdr3_aa: CSALVENGYTF; cdr3_nt: TGCAGTGCCCTAGTAGAGAATGGCTACACCTTC
clone_size: .; v_call: TRBV28; d_call: .; j_call: TRBJ2-7; cdr3_aa: CASSSTGDNAYEQYF; cdr3_nt: TGTGCCAGCAGTTCAACTGGGGACAACGCCTACGAGCAGTACTTC
clone_size: .; v_call: TRBV14; d_call: TRBD2; j_call: TRBJ2-2; cdr3_aa: CASSQDRTSGGASGTGELFF; cdr3_nt: TGTGCCAGCAGCCAGGATCGGACTAGCGGGGGGGCAAGTGGCACCGGGGAGCTGTTTTTT
clone_size: .; v_call: TRBV11-1; d_call: .; j_call: TRBJ2-1; cdr3_aa: CASSSFNEQFF; cdr3_nt: TGTGCCAGCAGCTCCTTCAATGAGCAGTTCTTC
clone_size: .; v_call: TRBV18; d_call: TRBD1; j_call: TRBJ2-1; cdr3_aa: CASSASRTGAGQFF; cdr3_nt: TGTGCCAGCTCAGCATCTCGGACAGGGGCGGGGCAGTTCTTC
clone_size: .; v_call: TRBV6-1; d_call: TRBD1; j_call: TRBJ1-1; cdr3_aa: CASSVGQGSIWLTEAFF; cdr3_nt: TGTGCCAGCAGTGTAGGACAGGGATCTATTTGGCTCACTGAAGCTTTCTTT
clone_size: .; v_call: TRBV12-3/TRBV12-4; d_call: .; j_call: TRBJ1-4; cdr3_aa: CASSLLSERKLFF; cdr3_nt: TGTGCCAGCAGTTTACTGAGTGAGCGAAAACTGTTTTTT
clone_size: .; v_call: TRBV4-3; d_call: .; j_call: TRBJ1-1; cdr3_aa: CASSQGRRKNTEAFF; cdr3_nt: TGCGCCAGCAGCCAAGGTCGGCGGAAGAACACTGAAGCTTTCTTT
clone_size: few; v_call: TRBV7-9; d_call: .; j_call: TRBJ2-1; cdr3_aa: CASSYGTPYNEQFF; cdr3_nt: TGTGCCAGCAGCTACGGGACTCCCTACAATGAGCAGTTCTTC